Below are 25 T cell receptor beta chains sequenced from a single sample in a study of blood T cells in healthy people across ages (dated by TCRdb to 2014 to 2015). The library was built by means of 5' RACE. Sequencing instrument: Illumina HiSeq 2500. A second PCR of about 6 to 11 cycles was performed with a sample-barcoded 5' primer and a J-beta primer mix. The public reads were reprocessed in TCRdb via fastp at Q25 and MiXCR, keeping in-frame beta chains. Entries that share a CDR3 protein sequence are merged under the most common genes and DNA. The sample table contains hundreds of thousands of distinct CDR3 sequences; only one count was recorded for 25% to 35% of them. Clones ranked in the top ten supply approximately 15% of the sample. The material sequenced was blood. The receptors shown here come from a woman older than 75 in good health.

This clonotype was seen a few times. The J gene is TRBJ2-5, the V gene TRBV5-4; 10 nucleotides align to TRBD1. V trimming: 4 bases; J trimming: 5 bases; junction bases outside the gene matches: 5. The CDR3 runs 14 residues. Germline V gives CDR1 SGHNT, CDR2 YYREEE (reference sequence). The DNA for the CDR3 is TGTGCCAGCAGCAAAGACAGGGGGCGGGAGACCCAGTACTTC. It translates to CASSKDRGRETQYF. Based on the CDR3 plus reference TRBV5-4 and TRBJ2-5, the full variable domain is ETGVTQSPTHLIKTRGQQVTLRCSSQSGHNTVSWYQQALGQGPQFIFQYYREEENGRGNFPPRFSGLQFPNYSSELNVNALELDDSALYLCASSKDRGRETQYFGPGTRLLVL.

This clonotype was seen more than once but under ten times. The chain carries TRBV20-1 and TRBJ2-7; unclear D gene. The V end lost 5 bases, the J end lost 1 base, and 15 bases lay between the germline ends. Per the germline V gene, CDR1 is DFQATT and CDR2 is SNEGSKA (reference sequence). This CDR3 region has 14 residues. The DNA of the CDR3 is TGCAGTGCTCAGCCCCTGGGTGGTTCCTACGAGCAGTACTTC. Amino acid sequence: CSAQPLGGSYEQYF.

At least ten counts were recorded for this clonotype. V usage is TRBV5-1 and J usage is TRBJ2-5; 8 bases line up with TRBD1. Trimming cost V 1 base and J 4 bases; bases outside gene matches: 6. Germline V gene data show CDR1 as SGHRS and CDR2 as YFSETQ. The CDR3 sequence is 15 residues long. The CDR3 loop reads CASSLTGGLGETQYF. CDR3 bases: TGCGCCAGCAGCTTGACAGGGGGATTGGGAGAGACCCAGTACTTC. The full variable domain, in which reference TRBV5-1 and TRBJ2-5 provide the parts outside the CDR3, is KAGVTQTPRYLIKTRGQQVTLSCSPISGHRSVSWYQQTPGQGLQFLFEYFSETQRNKGNFPGRFSGRQFSNSRSEMNVSTLELGDSALYLCASSLTGGLGETQYFGPGTRLLVL.

The chain employs TRBV14 and TRBJ2-1; D perhaps matches TRBD2 (5 bases). V lost 4 bases and J 6 bases, leaving 16 bases between the germline ends. This CDR3 is 15 amino acids long. Germline assignment: CDR1 SGHDN and CDR2 FVKESK. The CDR3 protein is CASSPQEAIPNEQFF. The CDR3 DNA sequence: TGTGCCAGCAGCCCCCAGGAGGCCATCCCCAATGAGCAGTTCTTC.

The chain employs TRBV5-1 and TRBJ2-7; perhaps TRBD1 as D (6 bases). Germline V CDR1 and CDR2: SGHRS, YFSETQ. Trimming shortened V by 4 bases and J by 1 base, and 15 bases separated the two germline ends. The CDR3 length is 15 residues. The CDR3 coding sequence is TGCGCCAGCAGCATCCAGGGGTCATTGTCCTACGAGCAGTACTTC. It encodes CASSIQGSLSYEQYF.

On this clonotype: A single base separates this from a much larger clone, so it may be a read error. This rearrangement joins TRBV13 to TRBJ2-7; D possibly corresponds to TRBD2 (5 bases). The CDR3 contains 16 residues. V was shortened by 5 bases and J by 2 bases, with 19 bases between the two germline ends. CDR1 is PRHDT, CDR2 FYEKMQ, per germline (reference sequence). CDR3 sequence reads: CASSTSPLGHTYEQYF. In DNA, the CDR3 is TGTGCCAGCAGCACTAGTCCCCTGGGTCACACCTACGAGCAGTACTTC.

This clonotype has at least ten counts. V gene TRBV15 combines with J gene TRBJ1-2; 7 bases map to TRBD1. Trimming at V came to 5 bases and at J to 2 bases, leaving 8 bases not matched to a gene. Germline CDR1 and CDR2: LNHNV and YYDKDF (reference sequence). This CDR3 is built from 15 residues. The CDR3 sequence is CATSPQQGSNYGYTF. The CDR3 DNA reads as TGTGCCACCAGCCCTCAACAGGGGAGCAACTATGGCTACACCTTC.

This clonotype was seen a few times. A much larger clone lies one base from this, so it may be a read error. The rearrangement joins TRBV11-2 to TRBJ2-1; 9 bases agree with TRBD2. The CDR3 is made up of 16 amino acids. Germline CDR1 SGHAT, CDR2 FQNNGV. This CDR3 reads CASSSAGGGSYSEQFF. The CDR3, as DNA: TGTGCCAGCTCCTCCGCGGGGGGGGGCTCCTACAGTGAGCAGTTCTTC.

This clonotype came up a few times. The chain has TRBV11-2 and TRBJ2-2; TRBD2 might be the D (5 bases). In germline, CDR1 is SGHAT, CDR2 FQNNGV. The CDR3 runs 16 residues. V was trimmed by 3 bases and J by 7 bases, leaving 18 bases between them. CDR3 in amino acids: CASSFIEWELGGELFF. CDR3 nucleotides: TGTGCCAGCAGCTTTATAGAATGGGAGCTAGGCGGGGAGCTGTTTTTT.

The sample holds many counts of this clonotype. This chain links TRBV14 with TRBJ1-2; D uncertain. CDR3 size: 15 residues. Trimming pared 6 bases from V and 2 bases from J, leaving 16 bases between. Germline CDR1 SGHDN, CDR2 FVKESK. This CDR3 is CASRRGSDGNYGYTF. CDR3 coding DNA: TGTGCCAGCAGACGAGGATCGGACGGGAACTATGGCTACACCTTC.

This clonotype has a count of ten or more. The chain links TRBV7-2 to TRBJ2-3; D not resolved. Trimming took off 0 bases at V and 6 bases at J, with 10 bases between the two ends. The CDR3 covers 14 residues. Germline-derived CDR1 and CDR2 are SGHTA and FQGNSA. CDR3 protein: CASSLAGKADTQYF. The CDR3 region has the DNA TGTGCCAGCAGCTTAGCTGGAAAAGCCGATACGCAGTATTTT.

This clonotype showed up many times. V is TRBV7-9 and J is TRBJ1-2, with unresolved D. Trimming removed 2 bases from V and 6 bases from J, with 7 bases in between. CDR1 SEHNR and CDR2 FQNEAQ come from the germline V gene (reference sequence). The CDR3 totals 12 residues. The CDR3 coding sequence is TGTGCCAGCAGCTTATTGGCAGATGGCTACACCTTC. Amino acid sequence: CASSLLADGYTF. The complete variable domain, with remaining parts taken from reference TRBV7-9 and TRBJ1-2, reads DTGVSQNPRHKITKRGQNVTFRCDPISEHNRLYWYRQTLGQGPEFLTYFQNEAQLEKSRLLSDRFSAERPKGSFSTLEIQRTEQGDSAMYLCASSLLADGYTFGSGTRLTVV.

The chain uses TRBV6-6 and TRBJ2-5; D is uncertain. The V gene's germline CDR1 is MNHNY and CDR2 SVGAGI (reference sequence). The CDR3 extends over 13 amino acids. The germline V and J ends were trimmed by 10 bases and 2 bases, with 14 bases remaining between them. CDR3 sequence: CAISPRPQETQYF. CDR3 sequence (DNA): TGTGCCATCAGCCCCCGGCCTCAAGAGACCCAGTACTTC.

The table lists this clonotype with many counts. This rearrangement joins TRBV20-1 to TRBJ2-7; D possibly corresponds to TRBD2 (7 bases). Between the trimmed V and J ends, which lost 3 bases and 4 bases, there was a span of 13 bases. The CDR3 totals 13 residues. Per the germline V gene, CDR1 is DFQATT and CDR2 is SNEGSKA (reference sequence). The CDR3 nucleotides are TGCAGTGCTAGGGGGGGGGCGGAGTACGAGCAGTACTTC. Its translation: CSARGGAEYEQYF.

Worth noting for this clonotype: Being one base from a much bigger clone, this may be a read error. The chain combines TRBV5-1 with TRBJ2-5; D not resolved. CDR1 is SGHRS and CDR2 is YFSETQ in the germline V gene. The CDR3 runs to 14 residues. Trimming took off 5 bases at V and 9 bases at J, with 20 bases between the two ends. CDR3 region: CASSSSPITEAQYF. CDR3 DNA sequence: TGCGCCAGCAGTTCTTCCCCGATAACTGAGGCCCAGTACTTC.

The chain has TRBV7-2 and TRBJ2-7; 12 bases match TRBD2. The germline V gene has CDR1 SGHTA and CDR2 FQGNSA. The V segment lost 6 bases and the J segment 7 bases; nucleotides outside the gene matches: 7. The CDR3 totals 14 residues. The CDR3 loop reads CASRQTGTSGEQYF. CDR3 DNA: TGTGCCAGCAGACAGACGGGGACTAGCGGGGAGCAGTACTTC. Combining the CDR3 with reference TRBV7-2 and TRBJ2-7 gives the whole variable domain GAGVSQSPSNKVTEKGKDVELRCDPISGHTALYWYRQSLGQGLEFLIYFQGNSAPDKSGLPSDRFSAERTGGSVSTLTIQRTQQEDSAVYLCASRQTGTSGEQYFGPGTRLTVT.

The V call is TRBV28, the J call TRBJ2-2; D not resolved. The CDR3 has 14 residues. Deletions cut 2 bases from V and 0 bases from J, with 4 bases between. CDR1 is MDHEN and CDR2 is SYDVKM in the germline V gene. In DNA form, the CDR3 reads TGTGCCAGCAGTTTAGGACCGAACACCGGGGAGCTGTTTTTT. It yields the protein CASSLGPNTGELFF.

Notes on this clonotype: A much larger clone lies one base from this, so it may be a read error. This chain joins TRBV7-9 and TRBJ1-1; D might be TRBD1 (5 bases). Trimming took off 5 bases at V and 4 bases at J, with 20 bases between the two ends. This CDR3 region has 16 residues. CDR1 and CDR2 from the germline V gene are SEHNR and FQNEAQ (reference sequence). The CDR3 protein is CASSPEWDVYFTEAFF. The CDR3 coding sequence is TGTGCCAGCAGCCCCGAGTGGGACGTGTACTTCACTGAAGCTTTCTTT.

The rearrangement uses TRBV7-8 and TRBJ1-6; the D gene is possibly TRBD1 (5 bases). CDR1 is SGHVS and CDR2 is FQNEAQ in the germline V gene. This CDR3 contains 16 residues. V lost 0 bases, J lost 4 bases, and 10 bases lay in between. CDR3 DNA sequence: TGTGCCAGCAGCTTAGCGCTTCAGGGTTATAATTCACCCCTCCACTTT. Translation: CASSLALQGYNSPLHF.

The chain combines TRBV5-1 with TRBJ2-2; 7 bases align to TRBD1. Germline assignment: CDR1 SGHRS and CDR2 YFSETQ. The CDR3 runs 15 residues. J gave up 6 bases and V 3 bases, and 8 bases lay outside the gene matches. CDR3 bases: TGCGCCAGCAGCTCGCCGACAGGGTTGGCCGGGGAGCTGTTTTTT. Its translation: CASSSPTGLAGELFF.

This clonotype came up a few times. The rearrangement links TRBV15 to TRBJ2-2; TRBD2 aligns across 10 bases. V was pared by 9 bases and J by 5 bases, with 6 bases of the junction left unmatched. This CDR3 is built from 14 residues. Germline V lookup: CDR1 LNHNV, CDR2 YYDKDF (reference sequence). CDR3 DNA: TGTGCCACAAAGCGGGGGGGCCGAACCGGGGAGCTGTTTTTT. This gives the protein CATKRGGRTGELFF.

The chain employs TRBV12-3 or TRBV12-4 and TRBJ2-3, with 10 bases lining up with TRBD2. The J segment lost 3 bases and the V segment lost 3 bases, leaving 12 bases of the junction unmatched. CDR3 length: 18 residues. The CDR3 DNA sequence: TGTGCCAGCAGTTTTTCCCATACCAGCGGGGGGGTGACAGATACGCAGTATTTT. This sequence encodes CASSFSHTSGGVTDTQYF.

V usage is TRBV7-2 and J usage is TRBJ1-2; 9 bases line up with TRBD1. The CDR3 spans 17 residues. Germline assignment: CDR1 SGHTA and CDR2 FQGNSA. V trimming: 4 bases; J trimming: 4 bases; junction bases outside the gene matches: 13. The CDR3 reads CASSSRDREMGRYGYTF. CDR3 nucleotide sequence: TGTGCCAGCAGCTCCCGGGACAGGGAAATGGGGCGCTATGGCTACACCTTC.

This clonotype was observed many times. This chain links TRBV7-2 with TRBJ1-6, with unresolved D. The CDR3 length is 14 residues. V gave up 5 bases and J gave up 7 bases, with 12 bases separating them. The germline gives CDR1 SGHTA, CDR2 FQGNSA. The CDR3 sequence is CASSQGRKNSPLHF. The CDR3 DNA sequence: TGTGCCAGCAGCCAAGGACGGAAGAATTCACCCCTCCACTTT.

This clonotype was picked up many times. The gene calls are TRBV7-9 and TRBJ1-1; 8 bases agree with TRBD1. The J segment lost 0 bases and the V segment lost 4 bases, leaving 4 bases of the junction unmatched. CDR1 and CDR2 from the germline V gene are SEHNR and FQNEAQ (reference sequence). The CDR3 has 15 residues. The CDR3 spells CASSSGQGMNTEAFF. The CDR3 DNA reads as TGTGCCAGCAGCTCAGGACAGGGAATGAACACTGAAGCTTTCTTT.